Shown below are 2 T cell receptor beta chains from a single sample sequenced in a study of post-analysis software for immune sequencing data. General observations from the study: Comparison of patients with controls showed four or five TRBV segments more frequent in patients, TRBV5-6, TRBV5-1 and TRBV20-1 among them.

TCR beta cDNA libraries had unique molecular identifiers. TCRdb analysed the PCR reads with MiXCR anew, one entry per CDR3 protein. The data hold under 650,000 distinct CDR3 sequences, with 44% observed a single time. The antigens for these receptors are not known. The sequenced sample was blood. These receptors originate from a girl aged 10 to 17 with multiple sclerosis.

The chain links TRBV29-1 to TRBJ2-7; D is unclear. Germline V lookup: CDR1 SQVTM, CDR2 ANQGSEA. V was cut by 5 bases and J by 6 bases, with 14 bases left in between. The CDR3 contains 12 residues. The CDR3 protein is CSVQASGREQYF. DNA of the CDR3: TGCAGCGTTCAAGCTTCGGGTCGCGAGCAGTACTTC.

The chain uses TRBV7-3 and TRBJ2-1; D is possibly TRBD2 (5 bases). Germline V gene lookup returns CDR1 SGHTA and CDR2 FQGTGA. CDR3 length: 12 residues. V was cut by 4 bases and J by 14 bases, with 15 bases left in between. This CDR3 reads CASSSRPGEEFF. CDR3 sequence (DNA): TGTGCCAGCAGCTCTCGACCCGGGGAAGAGTTCTTC.